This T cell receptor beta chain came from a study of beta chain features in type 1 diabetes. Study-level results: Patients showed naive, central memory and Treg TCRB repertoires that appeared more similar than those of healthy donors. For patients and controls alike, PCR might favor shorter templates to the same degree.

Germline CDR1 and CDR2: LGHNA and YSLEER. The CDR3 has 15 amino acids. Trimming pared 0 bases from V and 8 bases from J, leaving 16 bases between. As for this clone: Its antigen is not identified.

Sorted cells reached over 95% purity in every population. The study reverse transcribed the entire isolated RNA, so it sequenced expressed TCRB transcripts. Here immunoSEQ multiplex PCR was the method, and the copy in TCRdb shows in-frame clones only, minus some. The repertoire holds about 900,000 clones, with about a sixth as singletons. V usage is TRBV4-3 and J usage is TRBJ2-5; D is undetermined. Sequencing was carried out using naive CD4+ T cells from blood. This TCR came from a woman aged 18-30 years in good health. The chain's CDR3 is CASSQDLGPQSTQYF. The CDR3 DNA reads TGCGCCAGCAGCCAAGATTTAGGGCCCCAGAGTACCCAGTACTTC.